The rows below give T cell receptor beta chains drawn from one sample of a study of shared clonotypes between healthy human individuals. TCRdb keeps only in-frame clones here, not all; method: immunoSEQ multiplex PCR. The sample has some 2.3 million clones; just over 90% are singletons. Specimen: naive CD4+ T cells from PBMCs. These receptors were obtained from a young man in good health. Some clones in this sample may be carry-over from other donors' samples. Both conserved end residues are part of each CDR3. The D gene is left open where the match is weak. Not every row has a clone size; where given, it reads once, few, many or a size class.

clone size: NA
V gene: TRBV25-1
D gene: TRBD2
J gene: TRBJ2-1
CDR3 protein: CASSQGLAGGNEQFF
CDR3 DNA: TGTGCCAGCAGCCAGGGACTAGCGGGTGGCAATGAGCAGTTCTTC

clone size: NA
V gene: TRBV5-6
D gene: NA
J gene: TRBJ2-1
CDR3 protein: CASSLVVAASYNEQFF
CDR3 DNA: TGTGCCAGCAGCTTGGTCGTAGCGGCCTCCTACAATGAGCAGTTCTTC

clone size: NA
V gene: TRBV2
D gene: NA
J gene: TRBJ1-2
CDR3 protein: CASSRQVSYGYTF
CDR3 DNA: TGTGCCAGCAGTCGACAGGTTTCCTATGGCTACACCTTC

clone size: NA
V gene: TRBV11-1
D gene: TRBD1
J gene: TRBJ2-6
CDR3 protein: CASNYRGDSGANVLTF
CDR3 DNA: TGTGCCAGCAACTACAGGGGCGACTCTGGGGCCAACGTCCTGACTTTC

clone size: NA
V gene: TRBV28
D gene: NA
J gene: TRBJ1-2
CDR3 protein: CASSFGEWVRNGYTF
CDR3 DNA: TGTGCCAGCAGTTTCGGGGAGTGGGTTCGTAATGGCTACACCTTC

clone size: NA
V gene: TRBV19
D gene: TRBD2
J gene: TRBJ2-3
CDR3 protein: CASSTRTSGRSDTQYF
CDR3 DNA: TGTGCCAGTAGTACCCGGACTAGCGGGAGAAGCGATACGCAGTATTTT

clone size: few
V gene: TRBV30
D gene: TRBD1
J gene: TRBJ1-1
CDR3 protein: CAWSVQGIAEAFF
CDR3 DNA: TGTGCCTGGAGTGTACAGGGGATAGCTGAAGCTTTCTTT

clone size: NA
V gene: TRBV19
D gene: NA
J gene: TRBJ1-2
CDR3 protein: CASSIGQALYNYGYTF
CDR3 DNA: TGTGCCAGTAGTATCGGTCAGGCCTTGTACAACTATGGCTACACCTTC

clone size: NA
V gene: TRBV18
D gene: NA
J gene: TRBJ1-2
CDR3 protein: CASSPSVGLDGYTF
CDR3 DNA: TGTGCCAGCTCACCCTCGGTAGGATTGGATGGCTACACCTTC

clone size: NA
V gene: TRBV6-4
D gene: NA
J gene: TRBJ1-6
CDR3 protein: CASSGEANSPLHF
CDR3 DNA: TGTGCCAGCAGTGGCGAGGCTAATTCACCCCTCCACTTT

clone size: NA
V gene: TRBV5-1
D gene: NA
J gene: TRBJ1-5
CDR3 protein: CASSPNGDSQPQHF
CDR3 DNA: TGTGCCAGCAGCCCGAACGGAGACAGTCAGCCCCAGCATTTT

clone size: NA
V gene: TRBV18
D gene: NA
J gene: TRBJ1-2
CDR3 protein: CASSPGRGSDYGYTF
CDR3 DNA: TGTGCCAGCTCACCAGGGCGAGGTTCGGACTATGGCTACACCTTC

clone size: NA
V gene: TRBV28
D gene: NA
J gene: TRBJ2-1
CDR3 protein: CASSLPLAWHNEQFF
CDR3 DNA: TGTGCCAGCAGTCTACCTCTAGCATGGCACAATGAGCAGTTCTTC

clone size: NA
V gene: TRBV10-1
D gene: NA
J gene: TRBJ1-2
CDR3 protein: CASSEPGLGCYGYTF
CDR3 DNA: TGCGCCAGCAGTGAGCCGGGATTAGGGTGCTACGGCTACACCTTC

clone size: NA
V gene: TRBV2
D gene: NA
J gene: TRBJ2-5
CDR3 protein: CASRDLQETQYF
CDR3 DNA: TGTGCCAGCCGGGACTTGCAAGAGACCCAGTACTTC

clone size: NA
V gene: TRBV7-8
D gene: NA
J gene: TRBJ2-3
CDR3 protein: CASSPSPGLNTDTQYF
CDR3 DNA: TGTGCCAGCAGCCCAAGCCCGGGACTCAACACAGATACGCAGTATTTT

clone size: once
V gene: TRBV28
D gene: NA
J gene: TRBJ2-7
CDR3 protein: CASNSGGDEQYF
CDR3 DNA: TGTGCCAGCAATTCGGGGGGCGACGAGCAGTACTTC

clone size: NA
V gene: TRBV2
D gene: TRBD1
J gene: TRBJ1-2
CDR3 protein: CASSEAQQGAGGYTF
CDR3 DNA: TGTGCCAGCAGTGAAGCGCAACAGGGGGCTGGTGGCTACACCTTC

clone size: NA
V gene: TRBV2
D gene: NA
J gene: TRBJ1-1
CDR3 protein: CASSGLSGNTEAFF
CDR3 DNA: TGTGCCAGCAGTGGTCTAAGTGGGAACACTGAAGCTTTCTTT

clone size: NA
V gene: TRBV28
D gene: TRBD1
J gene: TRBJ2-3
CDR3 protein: CASNSRTGADTQYF
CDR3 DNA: TGTGCCAGCAACTCTAGGACAGGGGCAGATACGCAGTATTTT

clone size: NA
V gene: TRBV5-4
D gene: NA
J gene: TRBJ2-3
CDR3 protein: CASSQGGVSTDTQYF
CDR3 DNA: TGTGCCAGCAGTCAGGGCGGGGTTAGCACAGATACGCAGTATTTT

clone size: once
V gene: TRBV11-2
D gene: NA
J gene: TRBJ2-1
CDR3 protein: CASSLNREEQFF
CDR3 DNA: TGTGCCAGCAGCTTAAACCGAGAGGAGCAGTTCTTC

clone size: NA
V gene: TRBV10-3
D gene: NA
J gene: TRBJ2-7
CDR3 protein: CAISDEGRLVHEQYF
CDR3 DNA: TGTGCCATCAGTGACGAGGGAAGGTTGGTCCACGAGCAGTACTTC

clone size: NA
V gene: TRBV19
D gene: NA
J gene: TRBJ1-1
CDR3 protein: CASSILELNTEAFF
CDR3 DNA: TGTGCCAGTAGTATACTTGAACTGAACACTGAAGCTTTCTTT

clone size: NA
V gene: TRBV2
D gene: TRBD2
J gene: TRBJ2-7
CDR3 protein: CASSDSASGSYEQYF
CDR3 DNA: TGTGCCAGCAGTGATAGTGCTAGCGGGAGCTACGAGCAGTACTTC

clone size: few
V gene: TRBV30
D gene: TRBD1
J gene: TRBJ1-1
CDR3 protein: CAWRQGAVEAFF
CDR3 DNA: TGTGCCTGGAGGCAGGGGGCGGTTGAAGCTTTCTTT

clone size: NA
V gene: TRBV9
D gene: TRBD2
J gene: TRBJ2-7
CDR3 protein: CASSVAGGALGEQYF
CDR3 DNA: TGTGCCAGCAGCGTAGCGGGAGGAGCATTGGGAGAGCAGTACTTC

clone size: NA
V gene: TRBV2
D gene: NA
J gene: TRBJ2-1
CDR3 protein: CASSELLNNEQFF
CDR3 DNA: TGTGCCAGCAGTGAGTTACTAAACAATGAGCAGTTCTTC

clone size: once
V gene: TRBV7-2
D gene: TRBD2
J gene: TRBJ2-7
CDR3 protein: CASSLGPGTSREQYF
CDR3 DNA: TGTGCCAGCAGCTTGGGGCCCGGGACTAGTCGCGAGCAGTACTTC

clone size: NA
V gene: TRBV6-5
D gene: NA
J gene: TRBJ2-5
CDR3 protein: CASSYSRIALQTQYF
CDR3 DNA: TGTGCCAGCAGTTACTCGAGGATAGCCCTACAGACCCAGTACTTC

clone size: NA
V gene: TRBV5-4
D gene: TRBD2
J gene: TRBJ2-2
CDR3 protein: CASSLTSGNTGELFF
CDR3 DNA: TGTGCCAGCAGCTTGACTAGCGGGAACACCGGGGAGCTGTTTTTT

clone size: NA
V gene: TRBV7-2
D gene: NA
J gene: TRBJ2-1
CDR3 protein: CASTPGAEQFF
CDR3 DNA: TGTGCCAGCACCCCGGGAGCTGAGCAGTTCTTC

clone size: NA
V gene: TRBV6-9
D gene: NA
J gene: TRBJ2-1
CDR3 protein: CASSPSSRASSYNEQFF
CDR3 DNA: TGTGCCAGCAGCCCCTCGTCCCGGGCCAGCTCCTACAATGAGCAGTTCTTC

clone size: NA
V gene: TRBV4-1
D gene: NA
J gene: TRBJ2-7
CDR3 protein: CASSQDQFRSSYEQYF
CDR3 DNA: TGCGCCAGCAGCCAAGATCAGTTTCGTAGCTCCTACGAGCAGTACTTC

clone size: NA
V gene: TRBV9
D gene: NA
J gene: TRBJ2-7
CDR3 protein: CASSVAGDLDYEQYF
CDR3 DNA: TGTGCCAGCAGCGTAGCGGGGGATCTAGACTACGAGCAGTACTTC

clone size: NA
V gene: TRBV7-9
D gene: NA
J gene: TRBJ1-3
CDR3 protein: CASSLWLGGGTRGNTIYF
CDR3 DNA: TGTGCCAGCAGCTTATGGCTCGGAGGGGGTACGCGCGGAAACACCATATATTTT

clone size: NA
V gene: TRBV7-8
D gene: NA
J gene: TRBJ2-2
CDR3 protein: CASSGQGKGTGELFF
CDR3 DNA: TGTGCCAGCAGCGGGCAGGGAAAGGGCACCGGGGAGCTGTTTTTT

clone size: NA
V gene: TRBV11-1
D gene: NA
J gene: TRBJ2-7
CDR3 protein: CASSVSRAYEQYF
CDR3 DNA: TGTGCCAGCAGTGTTAGCAGAGCCTACGAGCAGTACTTC

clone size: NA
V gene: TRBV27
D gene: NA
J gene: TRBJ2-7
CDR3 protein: CASSLWTYEQYF
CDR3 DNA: TGTGCCAGCAGTTTATGGACCTACGAGCAGTACTTC

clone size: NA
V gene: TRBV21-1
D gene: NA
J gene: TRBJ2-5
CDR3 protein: CASNGRGLGETQYF
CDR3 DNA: TGTGCCAGCAACGGGAGGGGGCTGGGGGAGACCCAGTACTTC

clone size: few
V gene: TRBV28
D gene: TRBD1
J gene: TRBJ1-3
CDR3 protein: CASSYLSTGGNTIYF
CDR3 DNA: TGTGCCAGCAGTTACCTATCGACAGGGGGAAACACCATATATTTT

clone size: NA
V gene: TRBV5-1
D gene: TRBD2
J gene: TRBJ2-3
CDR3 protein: CASSLGPLAGSTDTQYF
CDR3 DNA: TGCGCCAGCAGCTTGGGCCCCCTAGCGGGAAGCACAGATACGCAGTATTTT

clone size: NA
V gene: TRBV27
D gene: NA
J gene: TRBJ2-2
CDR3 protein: CASRQSGYANTGELFF
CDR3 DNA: TGTGCCAGCAGACAAAGCGGTTACGCGAACACCGGGGAGCTGTTTTTT

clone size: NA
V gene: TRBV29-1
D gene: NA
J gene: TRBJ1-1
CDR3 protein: CSVSSGSVGAEAFF
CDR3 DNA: TGCAGCGTTTCGTCAGGGTCGGTCGGGGCTGAAGCTTTCTTT

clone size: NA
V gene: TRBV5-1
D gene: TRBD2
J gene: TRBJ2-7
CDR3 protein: CASSFLAGGTYEQYF
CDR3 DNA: TGCGCCAGCAGCTTCTTAGCGGGAGGTACCTACGAGCAGTACTTC

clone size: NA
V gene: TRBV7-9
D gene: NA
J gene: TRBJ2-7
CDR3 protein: CASRSNQGQTSSYEQYF
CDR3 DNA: TGTGCCAGCAGATCGAACCAAGGGCAAACAAGCTCCTACGAGCAGTACTTC

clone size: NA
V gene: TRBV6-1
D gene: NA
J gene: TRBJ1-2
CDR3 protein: CASRRQQSGYGYTF
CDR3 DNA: TGTGCCAGCAGAAGACAGCAATCGGGCTATGGCTACACCTTC

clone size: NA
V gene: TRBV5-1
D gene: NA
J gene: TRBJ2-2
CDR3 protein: CASTGHANTGELFF
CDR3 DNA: TGCGCCAGCACCGGACATGCGAACACCGGGGAGCTGTTTTTT

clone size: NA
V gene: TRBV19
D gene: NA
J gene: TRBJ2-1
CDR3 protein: CASSIWRGSSNEQFF
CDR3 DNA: TGTGCCAGTAGTATCTGGCGAGGGTCGAGCAATGAGCAGTTCTTC

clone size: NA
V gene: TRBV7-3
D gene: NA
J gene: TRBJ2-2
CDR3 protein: CASSRSTGELFF
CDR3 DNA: TGTGCCAGCAGCCGGTCCACCGGGGAGCTGTTTTTT

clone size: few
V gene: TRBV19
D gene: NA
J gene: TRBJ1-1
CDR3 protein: CASRSRVLNTEAFF
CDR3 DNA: TGTGCCAGTCGCTCTCGGGTTTTGAACACTGAAGCTTTCTTT

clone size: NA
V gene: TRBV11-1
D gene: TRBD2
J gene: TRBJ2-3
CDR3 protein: CASSRGTSRTDTQYF
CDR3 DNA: TGTGCCAGCAGCCGGGGGACTAGCAGGACAGATACGCAGTATTTT